The 21 T cell receptor beta chains below come from one sample, sequenced in a study of blood T cell repertoires in COVID-19. The data were produced by immunoSEQ multiplex PCR, yet TCRdb's version contains in-frame clones alone and is incomplete. The sample lists fewer than 35,000 clones, less than 85% occurring once. Sequencing was carried out using peripheral blood. The receptors were gathered from a man of 80 years or more with active or convalescent COVID-19.

The V and J genes are TRBV18 and TRBJ1-1, with 9 bases fitting TRBD1. The CDR3 is made up of 14 amino acids. The trim removed 6 bases at V and 4 bases at J, leaving 6 bases unmatched. Germline CDR1 is KGHSH and CDR2 is LQKENI. The CDR3 sequence: CASSLGQGGTEAFF. The CDR3 nucleotides are TGTGCCAGCTCTTTGGGACAGGGCGGCACTGAAGCTTTCTTT.

The chain is built from TRBV6-5 and TRBJ1-2; D possibly corresponds to TRBD1 (6 bases). The CDR3 spans 14 residues. V lost 8 bases to trimming and J lost 5 bases, with 18 bases between them. Germline V gives CDR1 MNHEY, CDR2 SVGAGI. Written as DNA, the CDR3 is TGTGCCAGCCATTTGGGACATGCGGCATATGGCTACACCTTC. Translated, it gives CASHLGHAAYGYTF.

The rearrangement uses TRBV10-3 and TRBJ2-5; tentatively, D is TRBD1 (5 bases). Germline lookup yields CDR1 ENHRY and CDR2 SYGVKD. The CDR3 extends over 12 amino acids. The V end was cut by 2 bases, the J end by 5 bases, with 6 bases between. CDR3 region: CAISEGAETQYF. The DNA of the CDR3 is TGTGCCATCAGTGAGGGGGCCGAGACCCAGTACTTC.

The CDR3 nucleotides are TGCGCCAGCAGCGAGACAGGGAGTCAGCCCCAGCATTTT. It translates to CASSETGSQPQHF. V gene TRBV5-1 combines with J gene TRBJ1-5, with 7 bases lining up with TRBD1. V lost 4 bases, J lost 6 bases, and 4 bases stayed unmatched. Germline V gene lookup returns CDR1 SGHRS and CDR2 YFSETQ. The CDR3 extends over 13 amino acids. The whole variable domain, remainder taken from reference TRBV5-1 and TRBJ1-5, is KAGVTQTPRYLIKTRGQQVTLSCSPISGHRSVSWYQQTPGQGLQFLFEYFSETQRNKGNFPGRFSGRQFSNSRSEMNVSTLELGDSALYLCASSETGSQPQHFGDGTRLSIL.

The rearrangement uses TRBV4-2 and TRBJ2-3; the match to TRBD2 covers 8 bases. The CDR3 is 15 amino acids. Germline V gives CDR1 LGHNA, CDR2 YNFKEQ. J gave up 10 bases and V 0 bases, and 9 bases lay outside the gene matches. This CDR3 reads CASSQEWINSGAQYF. The CDR3 DNA sequence: TGTGCCAGCAGCCAAGAGTGGATTAATAGCGGGGCGCAGTATTTT.

This CDR3 reads CASSKNAGDLQETQYF. CDR3 sequence (DNA): TGTGCCAGTAGTAAGAATGCGGGGGACCTCCAAGAGACCCAGTACTTC. The gene calls are TRBV19 and TRBJ2-5, with 7 bases fitting TRBD2. With V trimmed by 4 bases and J by 1 base, 9 bases remained unmatched. The CDR3 loop spans 16 amino acids. Germline loops: CDR1 LNHDA, CDR2 SQIVND (reference sequence).

This chain joins TRBV2 and TRBJ1-2; a possible D gene is TRBD1 (6 bases). The CDR3 extends over 12 amino acids. In germline, CDR1 is SNHLY, CDR2 FYNNEI. V was cut by 6 bases and J by 3 bases, with 8 bases left in between. As DNA, the CDR3 is TGTGCCAGCAGCGCAGGGGACTATGGCTACACCTTC. It codes for CASSAGDYGYTF.

The chain couples TRBV7-8 to TRBJ1-3; D is uncertain. Trimming removed 0 bases at V and 0 bases at J, with 9 bases between. Germline V lookup: CDR1 SGHVS, CDR2 FQNEAQ. The CDR3 length is 16 residues. CDR3 nucleotides: TGTGCCAGCAGCTTAGCCACTCCGGGCTCTGGAAACACCATATATTTT. Translation: CASSLATPGSGNTIYF.

CDR3 coding DNA: TGTGCCAGCAGCTTAGGTGGACTAGTCCAGAACACCGGGGAGCTGTTTTTT. It is translated as CASSLGGLVQNTGELFF. The chain combines TRBV11-3 with TRBJ2-2; TRBD2 matches at 7 bases. This CDR3 is built from 17 residues. V shed 1 base, J shed 1 base, and the junction held 6 bases outside the gene matches. Germline V CDR1 and CDR2: SGHNT, YENEEA. Full variable domain (missing parts from reference TRBV11-3 and TRBJ2-2): EAGVVQSPRYKIIEKKQPVAFWCNPISGHNTLYWYLQNLGQGPELLIRYENEEAVDDSQLPKDRFSAERLKGVDSTLKIQPAELGDSAVYLCASSLGGLVQNTGELFFGEGSRLTVL.

This sequence joins TRBV9 and TRBJ2-1; perhaps TRBD2 as D (5 bases). Germline assignment: CDR1 SGDLS and CDR2 YYNGEE. V was pared by 2 bases and J by 10 bases, with 10 bases between. The CDR3 totals 12 residues. CDR3 sequence reads: CASSVPGNEQFF. As DNA, the CDR3 is TGTGCCAGCAGCGTGCCGGGAAACGAGCAGTTCTTC.

The chain is built from TRBV3-1 (or the pseudogene TRBV3-2) and TRBJ1-1, with 7 bases fitting TRBD1. The CDR3 has 15 amino acids. Germline assignment: CDR1 LGHDT and CDR2 YNNKEL (reference sequence). Unmatched junction bases numbered 6, after V lost 5 bases and J lost 0 bases. The CDR3 nucleotides read TGTGCCAGCAGCGCCTGGGACAGAGTGAACACTGAAGCTTTCTTT. Amino acids: CASSAWDRVNTEAFF.

The chain carries TRBV6-5 and TRBJ1-6; 7 bases align to TRBD1. Germline V gene data show CDR1 as MNHEY and CDR2 as SVGAGI. J gave up 1 base and V 11 bases, and 8 bases lay outside the gene matches. The length of the CDR3 is 15 residues. The CDR3 sequence is CAGKTGSSYNSPLHF. As DNA, the CDR3 is TGTGCCGGGAAGACAGGGAGTTCCTATAATTCACCCCTCCACTTT.

This clone was detected a few times. J is TRBJ1-2 and V is TRBV7-2, with D unclear. There are 14 residues in the CDR3. The V gene's germline CDR1 is SGHTA and CDR2 FQGNSA. With 4 bases removed from V and 5 bases from J, the gap between germline ends came to 14 bases. The DNA of the CDR3 is TGTGCCAGCAGCTCTTCTCTTGTGGAGTATGGCTACACCTTC. Translation: CASSSSLVEYGYTF.

The chain employs TRBV4-1 and TRBJ1-2, with D possibly matching TRBD1 (5 bases). Germline CDR1 is MGHRA and CDR2 is YSYEKL. V lost 1 base to trimming and J lost 2 bases, with 8 bases between them. There are 14 residues in the CDR3. CDR3 loop: CASSQAQANYGYTF. CDR3 coding DNA: TGCGCCAGCAGCCAAGCACAGGCCAACTATGGCTACACCTTC.

This clone was detected only a few times. The chain couples TRBV4-1 to TRBJ2-1; D is undetermined. Per germline, CDR1 MGHRA and CDR2 YSYEKL. V lost 6 bases and J lost 8, with 8 bases in between. The length of the CDR3 is 11 residues. The CDR3 DNA reads as TGCGCCAGCAGGGAGTACCATGAGCAGTTCTTC. It specifies CASREYHEQFF.

The V call is TRBV6-5, the J call TRBJ2-5; TRBD1 aligns across 7 bases. Germline loops: CDR1 MNHEY, CDR2 SVGAGI. There are 13 residues in the CDR3. Trimming took 6 bases from V and 4 from J; bases not matched to a gene: 5. CDR3 nucleotide sequence: TGTGCCAGCAGCAAAGGGGGCGTAGAGACCCAGTACTTC. Its protein is CASSKGGVETQYF.

The gene calls are TRBV5-6 and TRBJ1-2; possibly TRBD1 for D (6 bases). Germline CDR1 is SGHDT and CDR2 is YYEEEE. CDR3 size: 14 residues. Trimming cost V 3 bases and J 8 bases, with 17 bases left between them. The CDR3 DNA reads as TGTGCCAGCAGCTGGGATCAGGGGACTAGCGGCTACACCTTC. It codes for CASSWDQGTSGYTF.

This chain connects TRBV5-5 to TRBJ2-1, with 8 bases matching TRBD2. J gave up 1 base and V 2 bases, and 14 bases lay outside the gene matches. This CDR3 is 19 amino acids long. Germline V lookup: CDR1 SGHKS, CDR2 YYEKEE (reference sequence). CDR3 DNA sequence: TGTGCCAGCAGCTTCCGGTATGACAGCGGGGGCAGTTCCTACAATGAGCAGTTCTTC. Amino acid sequence: CASSFRYDSGGSSYNEQFF.

The V call is TRBV5-1, the J call TRBJ2-1; weak D call: TRBD1 (5 bases). The CDR3 sequence is 14 residues long. CDR1 and CDR2 (germline): SGHRS, YFSETQ. V was clipped by 2 bases and J by 3 bases, with 9 bases between them. The CDR3 DNA is TGCGCCAGCAGCTTTCGGCAGGGCTACAATGAGCAGTTCTTC. It translates to CASSFRQGYNEQFF.

The chain has TRBV4-1 and TRBJ1-1; D gene unclear. The ends were cut back, 2 bases at V and 0 bases at J, with 7 bases in the middle. In germline, CDR1 is MGHRA, CDR2 YSYEKL. The CDR3 extends over 14 amino acids. CDR3 sequence (DNA): TGCGCCAGCAGCCAACTAGTCATGAACACTGAAGCTTTCTTT. Its protein is CASSQLVMNTEAFF.

This clone was detected only once. The rearrangement joins TRBV10-3 to TRBJ2-7, with 7 positions matching TRBD2. V lost 2 bases, J lost 3 bases, and 4 bases stayed unmatched. The germline V gene encodes CDR1 ENHRY and CDR2 SYGVKD. This CDR3 region has 14 residues. CDR3: CAISETGGFYEQYF. CDR3 bases: TGTGCCATCAGTGAGACCGGGGGGTTCTACGAGCAGTACTTC.